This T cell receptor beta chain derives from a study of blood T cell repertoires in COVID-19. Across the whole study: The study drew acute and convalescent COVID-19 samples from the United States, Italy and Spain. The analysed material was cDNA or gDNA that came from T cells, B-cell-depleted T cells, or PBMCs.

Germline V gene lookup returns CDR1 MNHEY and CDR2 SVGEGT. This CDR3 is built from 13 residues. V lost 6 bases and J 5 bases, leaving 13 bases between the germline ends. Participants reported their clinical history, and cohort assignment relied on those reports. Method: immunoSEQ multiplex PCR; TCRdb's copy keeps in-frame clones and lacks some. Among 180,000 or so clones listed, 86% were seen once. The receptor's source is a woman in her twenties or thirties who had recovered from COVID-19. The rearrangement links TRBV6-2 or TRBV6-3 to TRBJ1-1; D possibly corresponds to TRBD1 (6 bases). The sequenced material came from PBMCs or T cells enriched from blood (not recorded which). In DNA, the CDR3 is TGTGCCAGCAGGCCTACAGGGCGAACTGAAGCTTTCTTT. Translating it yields CASRPTGRTEAFF.